A selection of T cell receptor beta chains follows, all from one sample in a study of cytomegalovirus exposure and HLA in healthy donors. TCRdb's copy holds only in-frame clones and misses some; the assay was immunoSEQ multiplex PCR. The sample has 140,000 to 150,000 clones, roughly four fifths seen once. The specimen was PBMCs. The receptors come from a woman aged 55 to 70 in good health and CMV-seropositive. Each CDR3 is given with its conserved first and last residue. A D gene is named only where the DNA matches it firmly. Rows give clone size only sometimes, using once, few, many, or a class for an expanded clone.

clone size,J gene,D gene,V gene,CDR3 DNA,CDR3 protein
.,TRBJ2-7,TRBD1,TRBV2,TGTGCCAGCAGTCCCAGGGGGCCCCCTTCCTACGAGCAGTACTTC,CASSPRGPPSYEQYF
.,TRBJ2-1,TRBD2,TRBV7-9,TGTGCCAGCAGCTCAGGACTAGCGGGAGATGAGCAGTTCTTC,CASSSGLAGDEQFF
.,TRBJ2-1,TRBD1,TRBV27,TGTGCCAGCAGTGCACCGGGACAGGGTAATGAGCAGTTCTTC,CASSAPGQGNEQFF
.,TRBJ2-3,.,TRBV7-3,TGTGCCAGCAGCTTACAGGGACTTCTCACAGATACGCAGTATTTT,CASSLQGLLTDTQYF
.,TRBJ1-2,.,TRBV10-3,TGTGCCATCAGTGAGTCGAGGCAAGGTGGCTACACCTTC,CAISESRQGGYTF
.,TRBJ1-1,.,TRBV2,TGTGCCAGCAGGCGCAACACTGAAGCTTTCTTT,CASRRNTEAFF
.,TRBJ1-2,TRBD1,TRBV4-1,TGCGCCAGCAGCCAACCAGCGGACAGGTATGGCTACACCTTC,CASSQPADRYGYTF
.,TRBJ2-7,TRBD2,TRBV4-1,TGCGCCAGCAGCCAACTAGCGGGATTGGTGGAGTACTTC,CASSQLAGLVEYF
.,TRBJ2-4,.,TRBV9,TGTGCCAGCAGCGTAGCGTGGGGGGGCCGCAACATTCAGTACTTC,CASSVAWGGRNIQYF
once,TRBJ2-2,.,TRBV5-8,TGTGCCAGCAGCTTGTCAGGGGCCATTAACACCGGGGAGCTGTTTTTT,CASSLSGAINTGELFF
.,TRBJ2-7,TRBD2,TRBV18,TGTGCCAGCTCACCTCTAGCGGGAGACTACGAGCAGTACTTC,CASSPLAGDYEQYF
.,TRBJ2-1,TRBD2,TRBV4-3,TGCGCCAGCAGCCAAGGGACTAGGCTGAATGAGCAGTTCTTC,CASSQGTRLNEQFF
.,TRBJ2-3,TRBD1,TRBV7-9,TGTGCCAGCAGCTTGGGACAGGGGGCAGATACGCAGTATTTT,CASSLGQGADTQYF
.,TRBJ2-7,TRBD2,TRBV11-2,TGTGCCAGCAGCTTGACGGGAGGGGTCTACGAGCAGTACTTC,CASSLTGGVYEQYF
.,TRBJ2-2,TRBD1,TRBV7-6,TGTGCCAGCAGCCGACAGGGGGCCAGCGGGGAGCTGTTTTTT,CASSRQGASGELFF
.,TRBJ2-3,.,TRBV6-4,TGTGCCAGCAGTCAGGACTCCTCTGATACGCAGTATTTT,CASSQDSSDTQYF
.,TRBJ2-5,TRBD1,TRBV7-6,TGTGCCAGCAGCTTAGCCGGTCAGGGGGCGGGGGAGACCCAGTACTTC,CASSLAGQGAGETQYF
.,TRBJ2-7,TRBD2,TRBV5-1,TGCGCCAGCAGCTTGGCACTAGCGAACTACGAGCAGTACTTC,CASSLALANYEQYF
.,TRBJ2-7,.,TRBV4-1,TGCGCCAGCAGCCAAGATATTGGCAGGGGCTCCTACGAGCAGTACTTC,CASSQDIGRGSYEQYF
few,TRBJ2-1,.,TRBV11-3,TGTGCCAGCAGCCGGGGGAGCTCCTACAATGAGCAGTTCTTC,CASSRGSSYNEQFF
.,TRBJ1-1,TRBD1,TRBV7-3,TGTGCCAGCAGCTTATCGACAGGGGGGGAAGCTTTCTTT,CASSLSTGGEAFF
once,TRBJ2-7,TRBD1,TRBV5-1,TGCGCCAGCAGCTTCGGGACAGGGGGTGGTGAGCAGTACTTC,CASSFGTGGGEQYF
.,TRBJ1-2,TRBD1,TRBV6-5,TGTGCCAGCAGTCAGGGACAGACTACTTATGGCTACACCTTC,CASSQGQTTYGYTF
.,TRBJ1-4,.,TRBV4-1,TGCGCCAGCAGCCAAGTTTATTTAGGGGGTAGTAATGAAAAACTGTTTTTT,CASSQVYLGGSNEKLFF
.,TRBJ2-3,.,TRBV11-2,TGTGCCAGCAGCTTAGGGGCGGGCGGTTTTGGCACAGATACGCAGTATTTT,CASSLGAGGFGTDTQYF
.,TRBJ1-1,TRBD1,TRBV6-5,TGTGCCAGCAGTACCCGGACAGGGGGCACTGAAGCTTTCTTT,CASSTRTGGTEAFF
.,TRBJ2-7,TRBD2,TRBV28,TGTGCCAGCAGTTACACGGGAGGGGTATACGAGCAGTACTTC,CASSYTGGVYEQYF
.,TRBJ2-7,TRBD2,TRBV23-1,TGCGCCAGCAGTCAATCCGCAGACCCTGGGGTAGCGGGAGGTCTGTTATACGAGCAGTACTTC,CASSQSADPGVAGGLLYEQYF
.,TRBJ1-5,.,TRBV2,TGTGCCAGCAGAGAAACAGGCCGGCCCCAGCATTTT,CASRETGRPQHF
.,TRBJ2-1,.,TRBV25-1,TGTGCCAGCAGTGAATCAGGGGGGCGAATAACCAATGAGCAGTTCTTC,CASSESGGRITNEQFF
.,TRBJ2-1,TRBD2,TRBV14,TGTGCCAGCAGCCAAGTACCTACTAGCGGACCCTCCAATGAGCAGTTCTTC,CASSQVPTSGPSNEQFF
.,TRBJ2-5,.,TRBV5-4,TGTGCCAGCAGAGACAAGACCCAAGAGACCCAGTACTTC,CASRDKTQETQYF
.,TRBJ2-5,.,TRBV28,TGTGCCAGCGCACAGGGAAAAGAGACCCAGTACTTC,CASAQGKETQYF
.,TRBJ2-3,TRBD2,TRBV27,TGTGCCAGCAAGGAAGACAGGGAGGCTAGCGGGGATAGTAGGGGTATATGGGATACGCAGTATTTT,CASKEDREASGDSRGIWDTQYF
once,TRBJ1-1,.,TRBV29-1,TGCAGCTTGGGAGGGAACACTGAAGCTTTCTTT,CSLGGNTEAFF
.,TRBJ2-7,TRBD2,TRBV9,TGTGCCAGCAGTCCGGCGGGAGGGCCCTACGAGCAGTACTTC,CASSPAGGPYEQYF
.,TRBJ2-2,TRBD2,TRBV7-2,TGTGCCAGCAGCCCCGAGGGTCCTATAGCGGGAGTCGGGGAGCTGTTTTTT,CASSPEGPIAGVGELFF
.,TRBJ2-1,.,TRBV11-2,TGTGCCAGCAGCTTGCCTTTTAGATTCGAGCAGTTCTTC,CASSLPFRFEQFF
.,TRBJ2-1,.,TRBV6-4,TGTGCCAGCAGTGACCTAGGTCACTCCGAGCAGTTCTTC,CASSDLGHSEQFF
.,TRBJ2-5,TRBD1,TRBV6-4,TGTGCCAGCGCCGCCGGGACAGGGGGGGCCCAGTACTTC,CASAAGTGGAQYF
.,TRBJ2-6,TRBD1,TRBV23-1,TGCGCCAGCAGTCACCTCGGTCGACAGGGCTGTGGGGCCAACGTCCTGACTTTC,CASSHLGRQGCGANVLTF
.,TRBJ1-1,TRBD1,TRBV5-1,TGCGCCAGCAGCTTGGTAAAGGACAGGGGTTCTGAAGCTTTCTTT,CASSLVKDRGSEAFF
few,TRBJ2-7,.,TRBV4-1,TGCGCCAGCAGCTCGCGGGCCCAAACCTACGAGCAGTACTTC,CASSSRAQTYEQYF
.,TRBJ1-5,.,TRBV7-2,TGTGCCAGCAGCCCCGTGACCTTTGGGGGGGCCCAGCATTTT,CASSPVTFGGAQHF
.,TRBJ1-1,TRBD1,TRBV29-1,TGCAGCGTAGGGACAGACTTGAGCACTGAAGCTTTCTTT,CSVGTDLSTEAFF
.,TRBJ2-1,TRBD2,TRBV9,TGTGCCAGCAGCGCTACTAGCGGGAGTAGGTATGAGCAGTTCTTC,CASSATSGSRYEQFF
.,TRBJ2-7,.,TRBV6-6,TGTGCCGAGGGGGCGGGATACGAGCAGTACTTC,CAEGAGYEQYF
.,TRBJ1-2,.,TRBV5-6,TGTGCCAGCACCGCCGGGGGGTATGGCTACACCTTC,CASTAGGYGYTF
.,TRBJ2-3,TRBD1,TRBV6-6,TGTGCCAGCGAGGGACAGAGCACAGATACGCAGTATTTT,CASEGQSTDTQYF
.,TRBJ2-6,.,TRBV19,TGTGCCACCACCTTTGATCCCGCCGGGTCTGGGGCCAACGTCCTGACTTTC,CATTFDPAGSGANVLTF
.,TRBJ2-7,.,TRBV5-1,TGCGCCAGCAGCACCTTGGGAGCTGACGAGCAGTACTTC,CASSTLGADEQYF
.,TRBJ1-2,TRBD1,TRBV28,TGTGCCAGCAGTTCGGGACAGGGCTATGGCTACACCTTC,CASSSGQGYGYTF
.,TRBJ2-1,TRBD2,TRBV6-4,TGTGCCAGCGGGGACCCTAGCGGCCCTAGCTCCTACAATGAGCAGTTCTTC,CASGDPSGPSSYNEQFF
few,TRBJ1-1,TRBD1,TRBV7-9,TGTGCCAGCAGCTCCCCTCCCGCGGGACAGGGGATAGGAACTGAAGCTTTCTTT,CASSSPPAGQGIGTEAFF